This note documents a single TCR beta chain sequence. This may be a read error: a much more frequent sequence differs by one nucleotide. The time point: newly diagnosed GD, antithyroid drugs for less than 3 months. From RNA extracted from PBMCs, the TCR library was made. This record belongs to a study of regulatory T cells in long-lasting Graves disease. Arm-PCR with iRepertoire HTBI primers amplified the CDR3 regions for these TCR beta libraries. TCRdb passed the multiplex PCR reads through MiXCR, listing each CDR3 protein once. The sample yields about 620,000 distinct CDR3 sequences, approximately 15% seen once. Germline V lookup: CDR1 LGHDT, CDR2 YNNKEL (reference sequence). The CDR3 spans 12 residues. These data were also filed under a second study, of T cells in Graves' hyperthyroidism and ophthalmopathy.

The rearrangement joins TRBV3-1 to TRBJ2-3, with D hard to call. The receptor's source is a woman in her twenties or thirties with Graves disease. Source: peripheral blood mononuclear cells (PBMCs), taken at new diagnosis, from a patient treated with antithyroid drugs. The CDR3 sequence is CGSSRTPDTQYF. The CDR3 DNA reads as TGTGGCAGCAGCCGCACACCAGATACGCAGTATTTT.